The present TCR beta chain was sequenced within a study of blood T cells in healthy people across ages. Caucasian individuals from Russia who were healthy and aged 6 to 90 acted as donors. Each sample gave at least 6.5 million isolated PBMCs. Combining a sample-barcoded 5' primer with a J-beta primer mix, a second PCR ran for roughly 7 to 12 cycles. The study obtained at least 3 million CDR3-containing paired-end reads from every sample. TCRdb recomputed calls from the 5' RACE reads with MiXCR, one row per CDR3 protein. Of 650,000 to 900,000 distinct CDR3 sequences detected, 55% to 65% appear once; the ten largest clones hold 25% to 35%. Germline V gene sequence: CDR1 SGHTA, CDR2 FQGTGA. Trimming cost V 7 bases and J 5 bases, with 17 bases left between them. This CDR3 has 14 residues.

This sequence joins TRBV7-3 and TRBJ1-1; D not resolved. This sequence was found in a man aged 25 to 45 in good health. The source material was blood. In nucleotides, the CDR3 is TGTGCCAGCAACCTGGCGGGGTATGGTACTGAAGCTTTCTTT. This sequence encodes CASNLAGYGTEAFF.